Here is one T cell receptor beta chain with its context. This specimen comes from a study of spatial heterogeneity in lung cancer. Sample time point: sample taken at primary tumor resection. Researchers sequenced whole RNA taken from tumor, nontumor lung or frozen PBMC without sorting. Samples were obtained from some 70 donors, all untreated early-stage non-small cell lung cancer patients. The CDR3 has 12 amino acids. Looked up from germline, CDR1 is MNHEY and CDR2 is SVGAGI. Trimming stripped 7 bases from V and 5 bases from J, with 8 bases between. TCRdb reprocessed the 5' RACE reads via MiXCR and lists one record per CDR3 protein. Of about 85,000 distinct CDR3 sequences in the sample, more than 15% were seen once.

The chain is built from TRBV6-5 and TRBJ2-2; D unresolved. The sequence was obtained from a male donor with early-stage non-small cell lung cancer. Sequenced here: PBMCs, sampled at surgery. CDR3 DNA: TGTGCCAGCACCGATTTTACCGGGGAGCTGTTTTTT. It specifies CASTDFTGELFF.